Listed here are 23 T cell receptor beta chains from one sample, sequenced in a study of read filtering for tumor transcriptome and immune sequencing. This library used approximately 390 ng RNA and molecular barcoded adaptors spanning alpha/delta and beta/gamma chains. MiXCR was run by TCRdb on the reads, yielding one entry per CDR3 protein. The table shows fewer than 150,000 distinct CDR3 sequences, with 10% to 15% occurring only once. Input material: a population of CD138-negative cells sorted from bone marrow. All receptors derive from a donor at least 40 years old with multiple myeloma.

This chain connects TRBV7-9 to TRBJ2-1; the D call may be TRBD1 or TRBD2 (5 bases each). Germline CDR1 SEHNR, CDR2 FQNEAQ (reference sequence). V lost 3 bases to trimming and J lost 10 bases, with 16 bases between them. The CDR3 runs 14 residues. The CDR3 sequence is CASSLFLGPYEQFF. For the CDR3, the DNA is TGTGCCAGCAGCTTGTTTTTGGGACCCTACGAGCAGTTCTTC.

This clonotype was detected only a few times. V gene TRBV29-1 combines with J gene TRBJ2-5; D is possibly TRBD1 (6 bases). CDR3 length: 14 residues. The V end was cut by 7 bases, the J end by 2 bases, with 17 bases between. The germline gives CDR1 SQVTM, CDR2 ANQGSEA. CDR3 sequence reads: CSACRDIGQETQYF. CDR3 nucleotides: TGCAGCGCCTGCCGGGACATAGGTCAAGAGACCCAGTACTTC.

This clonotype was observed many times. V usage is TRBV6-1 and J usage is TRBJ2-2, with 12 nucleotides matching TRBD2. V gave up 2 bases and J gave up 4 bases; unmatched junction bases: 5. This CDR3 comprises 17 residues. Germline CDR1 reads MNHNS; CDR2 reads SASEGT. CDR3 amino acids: CASSELAGGLRTGELFF. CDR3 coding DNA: TGTGCCAGCAGTGAACTAGCGGGAGGGCTCCGCACCGGGGAGCTGTTTTTT.

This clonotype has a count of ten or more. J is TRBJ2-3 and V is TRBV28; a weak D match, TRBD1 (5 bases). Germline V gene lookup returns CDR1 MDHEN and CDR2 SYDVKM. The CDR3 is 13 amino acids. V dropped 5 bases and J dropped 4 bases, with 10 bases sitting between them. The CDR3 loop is CASSGANPDTQYF. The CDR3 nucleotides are TGTGCCAGCAGTGGGGCTAACCCAGATACGCAGTATTTT.

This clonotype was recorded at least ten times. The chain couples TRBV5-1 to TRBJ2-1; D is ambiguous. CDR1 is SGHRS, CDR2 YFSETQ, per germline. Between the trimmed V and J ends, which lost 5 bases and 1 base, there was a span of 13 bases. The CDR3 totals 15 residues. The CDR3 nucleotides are TGCGCCAGCAGGGTGGAGAGTGATTCCTACAATGAGCAGTTCTTC. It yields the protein CASRVESDSYNEQFF. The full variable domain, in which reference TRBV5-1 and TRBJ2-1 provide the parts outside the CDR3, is KAGVTQTPRYLIKTRGQQVTLSCSPISGHRSVSWYQQTPGQGLQFLFEYFSETQRNKGNFPGRFSGRQFSNSRSEMNVSTLELGDSALYLCASRVESDSYNEQFFGPGTRLTVL.

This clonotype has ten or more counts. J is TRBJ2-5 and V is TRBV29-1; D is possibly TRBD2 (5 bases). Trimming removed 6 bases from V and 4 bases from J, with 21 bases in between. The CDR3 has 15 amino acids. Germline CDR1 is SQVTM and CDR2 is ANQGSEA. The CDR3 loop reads CSVAINQRRGETQYF. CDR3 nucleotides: TGCAGCGTCGCTATCAATCAGCGTCGGGGAGAGACCCAGTACTTC.

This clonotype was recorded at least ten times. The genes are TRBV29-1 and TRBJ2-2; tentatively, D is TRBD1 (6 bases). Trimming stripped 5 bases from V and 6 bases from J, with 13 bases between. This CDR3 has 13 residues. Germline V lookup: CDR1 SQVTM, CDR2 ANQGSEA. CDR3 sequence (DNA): TGCAGCGTTAGGGCTGACAGGTCCGGGGAGCTGTTTTTT. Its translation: CSVRADRSGELFF.

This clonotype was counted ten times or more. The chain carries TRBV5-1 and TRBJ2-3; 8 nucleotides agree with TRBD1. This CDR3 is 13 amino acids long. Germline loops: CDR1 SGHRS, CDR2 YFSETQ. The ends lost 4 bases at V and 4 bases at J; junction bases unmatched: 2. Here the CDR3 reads CASSTDRADTQYF. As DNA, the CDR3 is TGCGCCAGCAGCACGGACAGGGCAGATACGCAGTATTTT.

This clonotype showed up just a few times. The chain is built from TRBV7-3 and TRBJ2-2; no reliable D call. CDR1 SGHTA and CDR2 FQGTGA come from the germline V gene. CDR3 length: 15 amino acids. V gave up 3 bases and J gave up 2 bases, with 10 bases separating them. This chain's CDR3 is CASSFTAFNTGELFF. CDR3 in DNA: TGTGCCAGCAGCTTTACAGCTTTCAACACCGGGGAGCTGTTTTTT.

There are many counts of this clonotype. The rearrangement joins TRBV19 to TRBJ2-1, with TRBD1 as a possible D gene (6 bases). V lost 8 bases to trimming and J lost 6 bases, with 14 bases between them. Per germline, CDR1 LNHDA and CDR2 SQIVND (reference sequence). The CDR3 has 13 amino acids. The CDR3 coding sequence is TGTGCCAGTGGTCCAGGGGCGAGCAATGAGCAGTTCTTC. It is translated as CASGPGASNEQFF. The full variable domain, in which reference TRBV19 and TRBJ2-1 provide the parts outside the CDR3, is DGGITQSPKYLFRKEGQNVTLSCEQNLNHDAMYWYRQDPGQGLRLIYYSQIVNDFQKGDIAEGYSVSREKKESFPLTVTSAQKNPTAFYLCASGPGASNEQFFGPGTRLTVL.

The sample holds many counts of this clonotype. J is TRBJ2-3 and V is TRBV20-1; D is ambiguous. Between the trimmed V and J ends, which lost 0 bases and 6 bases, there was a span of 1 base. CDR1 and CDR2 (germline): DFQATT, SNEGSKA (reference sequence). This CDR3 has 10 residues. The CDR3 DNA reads TGCAGTGCTAGAGATGATACGCAGTATTTT. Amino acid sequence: CSARDDTQYF.

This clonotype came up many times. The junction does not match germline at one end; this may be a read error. CDR3 nucleotide sequence: TGTGCTAGCAGCTTAGGGATGGGGAACACCGGGGAGCTGTTTTTT. Its protein is CASSLGMGNTGELFF. The chain combines TRBV7-7 with TRBJ2-2, with D uncertain. Germline V gene lookup returns CDR1 SSHAT and CDR2 FNYEAQ (reference sequence). This CDR3 is 15 amino acids long.

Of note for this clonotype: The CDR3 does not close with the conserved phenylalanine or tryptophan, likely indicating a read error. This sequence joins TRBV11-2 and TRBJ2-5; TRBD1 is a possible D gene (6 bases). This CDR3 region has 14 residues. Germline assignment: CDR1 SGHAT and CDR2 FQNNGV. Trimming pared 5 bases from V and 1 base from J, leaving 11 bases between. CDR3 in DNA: TGTGCCAGCAGCCTAGGACAGATCCAAGAGACCCAGTACCTC. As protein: CASSLGQIQETQYL.

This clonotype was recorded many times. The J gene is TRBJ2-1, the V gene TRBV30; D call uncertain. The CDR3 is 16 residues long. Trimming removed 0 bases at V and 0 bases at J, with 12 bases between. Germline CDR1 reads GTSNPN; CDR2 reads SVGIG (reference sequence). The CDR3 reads CAWSVFGGSSYNEQFF. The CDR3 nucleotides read TGTGCCTGGAGTGTATTTGGTGGGTCCTCCTACAATGAGCAGTTCTTC.

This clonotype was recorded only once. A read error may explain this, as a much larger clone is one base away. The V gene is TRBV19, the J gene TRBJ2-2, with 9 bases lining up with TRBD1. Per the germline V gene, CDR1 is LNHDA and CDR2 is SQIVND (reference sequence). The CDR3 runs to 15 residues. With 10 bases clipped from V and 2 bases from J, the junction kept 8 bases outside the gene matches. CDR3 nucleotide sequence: TGTGCCACCCAGAAGGGACAGGGAAACACCGGGGAGCTGTTTTTT. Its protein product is CATQKGQGNTGELFF.

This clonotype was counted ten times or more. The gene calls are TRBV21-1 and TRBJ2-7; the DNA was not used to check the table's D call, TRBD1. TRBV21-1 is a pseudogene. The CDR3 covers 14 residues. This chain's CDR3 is CASSLGQGDYEQYF. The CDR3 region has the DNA TGTGCCAGCAGCCTGGGACAGGGGGATTACGAGCAGTACTTC.

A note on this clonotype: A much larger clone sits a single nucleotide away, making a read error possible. The DNA for the CDR3 is TGCGCCAGCAGCCAAGGGGCTAGCGGGGCCTACAATGAGCAGTTCTTC. This encodes CASSQGASGAYNEQFF. The rearrangement links TRBV4-1 to TRBJ2-1, with 9 bases identical to TRBD2. The V segment lost 1 base and the J segment 2 bases; nucleotides outside the gene matches: 3. Germline V CDR1 and CDR2: MGHRA, YSYEKL. This CDR3 comprises 16 residues.

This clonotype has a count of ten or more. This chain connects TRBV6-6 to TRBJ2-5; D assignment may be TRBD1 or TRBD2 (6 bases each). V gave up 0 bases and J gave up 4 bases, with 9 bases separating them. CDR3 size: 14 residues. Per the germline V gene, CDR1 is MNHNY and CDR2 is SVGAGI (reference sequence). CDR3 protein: CASSYSRGPETQYF. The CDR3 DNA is TGTGCCAGCAGTTACTCCCGGGGGCCAGAGACCCAGTACTTC.

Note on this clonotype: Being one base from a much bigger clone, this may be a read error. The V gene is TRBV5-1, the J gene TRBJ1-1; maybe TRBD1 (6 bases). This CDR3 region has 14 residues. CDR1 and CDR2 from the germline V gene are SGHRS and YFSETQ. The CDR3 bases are TGCGCCAGCAGCCCCTATACAGGGAACACTGAAGCTCTCTTT. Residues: CASSPYTGNTEALF. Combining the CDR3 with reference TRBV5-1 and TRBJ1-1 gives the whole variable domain KAGVTQTPRYLIKTRGQQVTLSCSPISGHRSVSWYQQTPGQGLQFLFEYFSETQRNKGNFPGRFSGRQFSNSRSEMNVSTLELGDSALYLCASSPYTGNTEALFGQGTRLTVV.

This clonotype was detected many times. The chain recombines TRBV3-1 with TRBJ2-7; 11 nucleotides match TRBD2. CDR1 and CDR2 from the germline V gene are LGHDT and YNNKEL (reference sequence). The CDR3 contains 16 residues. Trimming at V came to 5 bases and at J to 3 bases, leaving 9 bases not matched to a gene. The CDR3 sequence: CASSEKGGLAVYEQYF. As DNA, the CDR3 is TGTGCCAGCAGCGAAAAGGGGGGACTAGCGGTCTACGAGCAGTACTTC.

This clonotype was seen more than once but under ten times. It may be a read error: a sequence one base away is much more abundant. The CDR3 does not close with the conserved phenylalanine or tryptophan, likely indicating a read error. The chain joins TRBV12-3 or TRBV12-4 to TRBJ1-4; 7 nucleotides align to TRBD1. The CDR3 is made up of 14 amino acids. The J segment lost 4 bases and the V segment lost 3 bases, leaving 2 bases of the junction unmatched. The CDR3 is CASSFRGNNEKLFY. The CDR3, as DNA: TGTGCCAGCAGTTTCAGGGGGAATAATGAAAAACTGTTTTAT.

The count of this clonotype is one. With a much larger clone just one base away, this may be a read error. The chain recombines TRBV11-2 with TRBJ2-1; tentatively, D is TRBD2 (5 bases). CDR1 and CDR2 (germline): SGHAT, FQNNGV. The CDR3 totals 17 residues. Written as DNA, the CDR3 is TGTGCCAGCAGCTTAATCCGAGGGCCCCGCTCCTACAGTGAGCAGTTCTTC. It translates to CASSLIRGPRSYSEQFF.

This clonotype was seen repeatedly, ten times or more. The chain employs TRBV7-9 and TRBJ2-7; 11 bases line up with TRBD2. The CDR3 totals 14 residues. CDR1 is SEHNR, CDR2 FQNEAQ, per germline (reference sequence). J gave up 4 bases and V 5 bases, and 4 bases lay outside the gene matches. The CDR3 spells CASSPGTSGYEQYF. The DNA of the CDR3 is TGTGCCAGCAGCCCCGGGACTAGCGGATACGAGCAGTACTTC.